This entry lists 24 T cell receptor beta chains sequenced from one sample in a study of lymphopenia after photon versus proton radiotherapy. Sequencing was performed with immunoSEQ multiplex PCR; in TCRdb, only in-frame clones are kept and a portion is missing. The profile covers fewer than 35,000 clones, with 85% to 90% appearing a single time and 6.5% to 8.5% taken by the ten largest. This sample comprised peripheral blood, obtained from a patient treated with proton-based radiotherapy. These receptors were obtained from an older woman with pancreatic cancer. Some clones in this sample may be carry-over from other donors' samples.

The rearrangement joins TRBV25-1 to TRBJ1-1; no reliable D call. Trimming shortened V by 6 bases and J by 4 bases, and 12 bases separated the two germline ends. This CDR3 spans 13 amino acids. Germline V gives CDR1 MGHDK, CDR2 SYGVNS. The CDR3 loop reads CASSPRGLTEAFF. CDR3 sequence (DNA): TGTGCCAGCAGCCCACGAGGTCTCACTGAAGCTTTCTTT. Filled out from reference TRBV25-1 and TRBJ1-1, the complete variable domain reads EADIYQTPRYLVIGTGKKITLECSQTMGHDKMYWYQQDPGMELHLIHYSYGVNSTEKGDLSSESTVSRIRTEHFPLTLESARPSHTSQYLCASSPRGLTEAFFGQGTRLTVV.

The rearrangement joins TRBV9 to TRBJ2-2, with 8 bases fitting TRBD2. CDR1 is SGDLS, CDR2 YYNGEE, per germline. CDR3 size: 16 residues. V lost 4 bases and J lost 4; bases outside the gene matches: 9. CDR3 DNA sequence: TGTGCCAGCAGCAACCGGGGGGGGGCGACCACCGGGGAGCTGTTTTTT. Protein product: CASSNRGGATTGELFF.

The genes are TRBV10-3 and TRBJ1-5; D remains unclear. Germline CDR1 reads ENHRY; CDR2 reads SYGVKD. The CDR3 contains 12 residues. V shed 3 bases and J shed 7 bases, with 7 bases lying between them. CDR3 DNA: TGTGCCATCAGTGATAGTGGACAGCCCCAGCATTTT. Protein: CAISDSGQPQHF.

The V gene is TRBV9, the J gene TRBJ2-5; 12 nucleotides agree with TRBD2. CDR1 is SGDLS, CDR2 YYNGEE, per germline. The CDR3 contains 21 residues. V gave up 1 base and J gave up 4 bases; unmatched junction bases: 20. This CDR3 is CASSVKWTSGMNTRGRETQYF. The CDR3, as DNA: TGTGCCAGCAGCGTAAAGTGGACTAGCGGGATGAACACCCGAGGAAGAGAGACCCAGTACTTC.

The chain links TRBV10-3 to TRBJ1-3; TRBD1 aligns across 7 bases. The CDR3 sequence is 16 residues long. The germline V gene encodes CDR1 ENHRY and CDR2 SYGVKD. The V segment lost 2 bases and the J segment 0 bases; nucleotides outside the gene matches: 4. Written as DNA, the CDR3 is TGTGCCATCAGTGAGAAGGCAGGGGGCTCTGGAAACACCATATATTTT. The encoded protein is CAISEKAGGSGNTIYF.

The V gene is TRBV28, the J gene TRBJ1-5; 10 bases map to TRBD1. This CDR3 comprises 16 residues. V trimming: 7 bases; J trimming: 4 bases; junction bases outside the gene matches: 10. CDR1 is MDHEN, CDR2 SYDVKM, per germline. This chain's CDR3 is CASTEGDRGGNQPQHF. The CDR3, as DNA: TGTGCCAGCACCGAGGGGGACAGGGGTGGGAATCAGCCCCAGCATTTT.

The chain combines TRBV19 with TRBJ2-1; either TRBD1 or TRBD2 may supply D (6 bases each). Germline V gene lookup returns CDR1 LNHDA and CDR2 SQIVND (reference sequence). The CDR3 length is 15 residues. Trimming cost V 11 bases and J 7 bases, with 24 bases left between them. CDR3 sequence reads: CASKGGRTRGNEQFF. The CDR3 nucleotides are TGTGCCTCAAAGGGGGGACGAACTCGTGGTAATGAGCAGTTCTTC.

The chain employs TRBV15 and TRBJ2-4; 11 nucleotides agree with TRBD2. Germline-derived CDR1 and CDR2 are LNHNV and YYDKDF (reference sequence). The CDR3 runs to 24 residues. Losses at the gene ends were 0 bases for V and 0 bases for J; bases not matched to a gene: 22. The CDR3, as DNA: TGTGCCACCAGCAGAGATGTATCGACTAGCGGGACCAGCAGGAGTCAGCTAGCCAAAAACATTCAGTACTTC. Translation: CATSRDVSTSGTSRSQLAKNIQYF. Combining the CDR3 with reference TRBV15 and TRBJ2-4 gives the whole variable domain DAMVIQNPRYQVTQFGKPVTLSCSQTLNHNVMYWYQQKSSQAPKLLFHYYDKDFNNEADTPDNFQSRRPNTSFCFLDIRSPGLGDTAMYLCATSRDVSTSGTSRSQLAKNIQYFGAGTRLSVL.

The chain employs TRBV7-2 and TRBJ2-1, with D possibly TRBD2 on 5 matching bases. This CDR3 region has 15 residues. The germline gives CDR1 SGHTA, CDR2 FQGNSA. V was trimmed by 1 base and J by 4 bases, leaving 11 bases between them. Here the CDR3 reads CASSLGPGSYNEQFF. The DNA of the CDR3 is TGTGCCAGCAGCTTAGGCCCGGGATCATACAATGAGCAGTTCTTC.

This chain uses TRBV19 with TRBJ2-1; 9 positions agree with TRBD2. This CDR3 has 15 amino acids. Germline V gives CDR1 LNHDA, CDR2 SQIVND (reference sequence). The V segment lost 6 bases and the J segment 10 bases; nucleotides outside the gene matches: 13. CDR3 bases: TGTGCCAGTAGCGAGGGGTTTAGCGGGAGATTAGAGCAGTTCTTC. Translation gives CASSEGFSGRLEQFF.

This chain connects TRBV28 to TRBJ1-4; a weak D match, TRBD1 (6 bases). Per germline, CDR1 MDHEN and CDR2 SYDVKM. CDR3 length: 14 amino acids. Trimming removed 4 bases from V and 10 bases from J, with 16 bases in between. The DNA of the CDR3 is TGTGCCAGCAGTTCCCTAATACTACAGGGAAAACTGTTTTTT. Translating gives CASSSLILQGKLFF.

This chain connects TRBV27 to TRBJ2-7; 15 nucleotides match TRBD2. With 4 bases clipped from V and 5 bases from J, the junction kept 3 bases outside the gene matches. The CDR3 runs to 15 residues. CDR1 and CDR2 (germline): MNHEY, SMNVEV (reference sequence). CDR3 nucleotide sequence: TGTGCCAGCAGTTCCGGGACTAGCGGGAGGAACGAGCAGTACTTC. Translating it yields CASSSGTSGRNEQYF.

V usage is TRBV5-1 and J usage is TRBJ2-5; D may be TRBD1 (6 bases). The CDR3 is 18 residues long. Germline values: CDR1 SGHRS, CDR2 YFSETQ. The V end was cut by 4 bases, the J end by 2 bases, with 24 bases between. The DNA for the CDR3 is TGCGCCAGCAGCAGAAATCCCAGCGGCCGAGGGGGTCAAGAGACCCAGTACTTC. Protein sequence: CASSRNPSGRGGQETQYF.

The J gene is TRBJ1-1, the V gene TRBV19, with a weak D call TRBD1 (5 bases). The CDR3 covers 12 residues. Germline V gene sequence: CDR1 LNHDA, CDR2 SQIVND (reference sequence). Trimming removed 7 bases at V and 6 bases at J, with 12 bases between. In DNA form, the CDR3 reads TGTGCCAGTAATGTGGGGGTCGCTGAAGCTTTCTTT. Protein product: CASNVGVAEAFF.

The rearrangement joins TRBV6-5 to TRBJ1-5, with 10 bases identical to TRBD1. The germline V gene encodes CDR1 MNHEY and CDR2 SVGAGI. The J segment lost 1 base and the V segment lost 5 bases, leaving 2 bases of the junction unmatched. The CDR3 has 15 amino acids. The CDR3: CASSRDRGSNQPQHF. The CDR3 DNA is TGTGCCAGCAGTAGGGACAGGGGAAGCAATCAGCCCCAGCATTTT.

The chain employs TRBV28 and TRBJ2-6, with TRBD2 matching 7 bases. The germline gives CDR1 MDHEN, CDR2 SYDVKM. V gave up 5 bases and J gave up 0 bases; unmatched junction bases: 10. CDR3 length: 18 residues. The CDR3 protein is CASSPGPGGHSGANVLTF. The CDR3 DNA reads TGTGCCAGCAGTCCGGGGCCGGGAGGACACTCTGGGGCCAACGTCCTGACTTTC.

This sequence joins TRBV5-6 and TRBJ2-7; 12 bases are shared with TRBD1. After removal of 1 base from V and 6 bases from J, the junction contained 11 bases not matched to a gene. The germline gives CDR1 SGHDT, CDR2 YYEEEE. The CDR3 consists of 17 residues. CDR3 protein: CASSLSLSGTGGVEQYF. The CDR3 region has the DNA TGTGCCAGCAGCTTGTCTCTGTCCGGGACAGGGGGCGTCGAGCAGTACTTC.

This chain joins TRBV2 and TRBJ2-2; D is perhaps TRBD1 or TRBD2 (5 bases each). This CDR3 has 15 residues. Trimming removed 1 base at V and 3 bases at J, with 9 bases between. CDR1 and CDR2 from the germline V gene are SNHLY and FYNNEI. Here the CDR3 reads CASSEDGTDTGELFF. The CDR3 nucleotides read TGTGCCAGCAGTGAAGACGGGACGGACACCGGGGAGCTGTTTTTT.

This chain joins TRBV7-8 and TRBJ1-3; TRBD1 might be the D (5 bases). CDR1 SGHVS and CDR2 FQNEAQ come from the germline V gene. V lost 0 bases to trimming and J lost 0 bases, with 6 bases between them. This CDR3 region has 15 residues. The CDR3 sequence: CASSLATDSGNTIYF. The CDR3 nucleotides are TGTGCCAGCAGCTTAGCGACAGACTCTGGAAACACCATATATTTT.

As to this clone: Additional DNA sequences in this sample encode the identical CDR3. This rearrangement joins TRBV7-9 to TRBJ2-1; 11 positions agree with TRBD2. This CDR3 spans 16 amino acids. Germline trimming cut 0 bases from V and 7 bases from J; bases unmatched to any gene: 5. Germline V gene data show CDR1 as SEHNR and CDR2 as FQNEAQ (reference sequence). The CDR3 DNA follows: TGTGCCAGCAGCTTAGCGCCCCTAGCGGGAGGAAATGAGCAGTTCTTC. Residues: CASSLAPLAGGNEQFF.

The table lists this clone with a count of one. The CDR3 loop reads CASSGTGEGKTQYF. The CDR3 nucleotides read TGCGCCAGTTCCGGGACAGGGGAGGGAAAGACCCAGTACTTC. This chain uses TRBV5-1 with TRBJ2-5, with 10 bases matching TRBD1. CDR3 length: 14 residues. V lost 8 bases to trimming and J lost 6 bases; unmatched junction nucleotides: 10. Germline CDR1 SGHRS, CDR2 YFSETQ. Complete variable domain (other parts from reference TRBV5-1 and TRBJ2-5): KAGVTQTPRYLIKTRGQQVTLSCSPISGHRSVSWYQQTPGQGLQFLFEYFSETQRNKGNFPGRFSGRQFSNSRSEMNVSTLELGDSALYLCASSGTGEGKTQYFGPGTRLLVL.

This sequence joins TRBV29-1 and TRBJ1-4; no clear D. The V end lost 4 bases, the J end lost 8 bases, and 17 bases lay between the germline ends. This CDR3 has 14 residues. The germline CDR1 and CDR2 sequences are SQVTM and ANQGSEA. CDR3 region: CSVAHGAREEKLFF. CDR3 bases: TGCAGCGTTGCCCACGGAGCCCGAGAAGAAAAACTGTTTTTT.

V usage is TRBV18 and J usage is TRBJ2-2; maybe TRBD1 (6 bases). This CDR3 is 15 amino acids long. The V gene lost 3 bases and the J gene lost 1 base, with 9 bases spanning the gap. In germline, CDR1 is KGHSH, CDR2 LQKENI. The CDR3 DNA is TGTGCCAGCTCACCTCTAGGGGGGAACACCGGGGAGCTGTTTTTT. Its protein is CASSPLGGNTGELFF.

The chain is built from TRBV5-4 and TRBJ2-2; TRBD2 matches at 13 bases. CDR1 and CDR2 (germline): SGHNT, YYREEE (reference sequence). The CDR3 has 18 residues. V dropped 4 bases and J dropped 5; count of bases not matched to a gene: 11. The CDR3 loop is CASSPDGTSGRGTGELFF. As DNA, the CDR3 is TGTGCCAGCAGCCCGGACGGCACTAGCGGGAGGGGGACCGGGGAGCTGTTTTTT.